Described below is a single TCR beta chain sequence and its context. This clonotype has just a few counts. Its antigen is currently not known. Base qualities are not provided; no much larger clone lies one nucleotide away. The data derive from a study of CD8 T cells in ankylosing spondylitis listed by TCRdb under 2017. A note on the overall study: The study set out to find disease-linked TCR variants by profiling T cell receptor beta repertoires in ankylosing spondylitis patients and healthy donors. In total, the full study cohort was made up of some 110 healthy donors and approximately 27 ankylosing spondylitis patients. Peripheral blood was sampled, and synovial fluid was additionally collected from ankylosing spondylitis patients.

The data were produced on an Illumina HiSeq 2500. Quantitative 5'-RACE with molecular barcodes was the method used to prepare the TCR beta libraries. The authors' pipeline ran thus. Disease-linked TCR variants were identified with a new computational method built on a probabilistic model of VDJ rearrangement. Through fastp at Q25 and MiXCR, TCRdb rebuilt clones from the public reads, retaining in-frame beta chains. All rows with the same CDR3 protein become a single entry with the most common DNA and genes. It is TCRdb's table, rather than the study itself, that gives the V and J calls and clone size. The sample records approximately 140,000 distinct CDR3 sequences, 7% to 10% of which are singletons. The ten largest clonotypes hold approximately 3.5% of the sample. CDR1 and CDR2 are drawn from the germline V gene (reference sequence): DFQATT, SNEGSKA. From cysteine to phenylalanine, the CDR3 is 14 amino acids long. Here the CDR3 DNA is all that survives: 42 bases in frame from base 1. For this chain, trimming is 3 bases at the V end and 3 bases at the J end, and the number of junction bases without a gene match is 8.

On the study overall, not on this receptor specifically: Some of the motif variants had been reported before in the synovial fluid and blood of reactive arthritis patients, a finding that suggests common disease-initiation mechanisms. Blood from ankylosing spondylitis patients appeared to be characterized by a TCR beta motif composed of eight or nine highly homologous amino acid variants. The disease-linked clones had a CD8+ phenotype and were found at relatively low frequencies in peripheral blood. Significant enrichment of the disease-linked clones was reported in matched synovial fluid samples from ankylosing spondylitis patients.

This TCR was sampled from a male donor with ankylosing spondylitis or in good health (not recorded which). The V and J genes are TRBV20-1 and TRBJ2-7, and 7 junctional nucleotides match TRBD1. The source material was blood, either unsorted or a sorted T cell fraction (not recorded which). The CDR3 region: CSARRTGARYEQYF. The DNA sequence is as follows: TGCAGTGCTAGGCGAACAGGGGCCCGCTACGAGCAGTACTTC.